Presented here are 30 T cell receptor beta chains from one specimen sequenced in a study of cytomegalovirus exposure and HLA in healthy donors. The study ran its PCR with 60 Vbeta and 13 Jbeta primers. The assay was immunoSEQ multiplex PCR, and TCRdb's table has in-frame clones only and misses some. The data contain around 190,000 clones, about 9.4% of them singletons. Input material: PBMCs. All receptors derive from a woman aged 25 to 39 in good health and CMV-seropositive.

This clone has just a few counts. The chain has TRBV29-1 and TRBJ2-7; D might be TRBD1 (6 bases). The germline CDR1 and CDR2 sequences are SQVTM and ANQGSEA. V was shortened by 6 bases and J by 5 bases, with 17 bases between the two germline ends. The CDR3 loop spans 13 amino acids. CDR3 DNA sequence: TGCAGCGTCCACCCGCCGGACAGAAACGAGCAGTACTTC. It yields the protein CSVHPPDRNEQYF.

This clone was detected a few times. A junction boundary mismatches the germline segment, possibly from a read error. V gene TRBV4-1 combines with J gene TRBJ2-3; the D call may be TRBD1 or TRBD2 (7 bases each). CDR1 and CDR2 from the germline V gene are MGHRA and YSYEKL. The CDR3 contains 15 residues. The CDR3 spells CASTQAGTASHTQYF. The CDR3 DNA is TGCGCCAGCACCCAAGCGGGGACAGCCTCCCATACGCAGTATTTT.

This clone was picked up a small number of times. This chain connects TRBV6-1 to TRBJ2-3; 8 positions agree with TRBD2. The CDR3 loop spans 16 amino acids. The germline V gene has CDR1 MNHNS and CDR2 SASEGT. J gave up 2 bases and V 3 bases, and 7 bases lay outside the gene matches. CDR3 DNA: TGTGCCAGCAGTGATTTTCCTAGCGGGTTCACAGATACGCAGTATTTT. The encoded protein is CASSDFPSGFTDTQYF.

This sequence joins TRBV30 and TRBJ1-2; D not resolved. There are 15 residues in the CDR3. Germline lookup yields CDR1 GTSNPN and CDR2 SVGIG (reference sequence). V dropped 0 bases and J dropped 2 bases, with 13 bases sitting between them. CDR3 in DNA: TGTGCCTGGAGTGTACTCCGGGGTAGGAACTATGGCTACACCTTC. This codes for CAWSVLRGRNYGYTF.

The chain links TRBV9 to TRBJ2-7; D is perhaps TRBD2 (6 bases). Germline values: CDR1 SGDLS, CDR2 YYNGEE. The CDR3 runs 14 residues. The V end was cut by 1 base, the J end by 1 base, with 9 bases between. CDR3 nucleotides: TGTGCCAGCAGCGTATTTAGCGGTTCCTACGAGCAGTACTTC. Amino acids: CASSVFSGSYEQYF.

The chain employs TRBV9 and TRBJ1-1; D remains unclear. Germline CDR1 reads SGDLS; CDR2 reads YYNGEE. Trimming removed 1 base at V and 1 base at J, with 8 bases between. The CDR3 consists of 14 residues. The CDR3 region has the DNA TGTGCCAGCAGCGTAACAGCCAAGAACACTGAAGCTTTCTTT. The encoded protein is CASSVTAKNTEAFF.

The chain couples TRBV2 to TRBJ1-1; D possibly corresponds to TRBD1 (5 bases). The germline CDR1 and CDR2 sequences are SNHLY and FYNNEI. The CDR3 is made up of 13 amino acids. The V end lost 1 base, the J end lost 4 bases, and 7 bases lay between the germline ends. The CDR3 protein is CASSEVGGTEAFF. The CDR3, as DNA: TGTGCCAGCAGTGAAGTGGGGGGCACTGAAGCTTTCTTT.

The genes are TRBV18 and TRBJ2-7; 8 bases agree with TRBD2. Germline values: CDR1 KGHSH, CDR2 LQKENI. V gave up 5 bases and J gave up 5 bases; unmatched junction bases: 14. CDR3 length: 16 amino acids. In nucleotides, the CDR3 is TGTGCCAGCTCATTCGATGCTAGCGGGCGTTTGGACGAGCAGTACTTC. It yields the protein CASSFDASGRLDEQYF.

This clone was seen more than once but under ten times. This chain uses TRBV7-9 with TRBJ1-4; maybe TRBD1 (6 bases). This CDR3 is built from 17 residues. Germline V CDR1 and CDR2: SEHNR, FQNEAQ (reference sequence). V was clipped by 5 bases and J by 3 bases, with 19 bases between them. The CDR3 region is CASSNQVYRESNEKLFF. In nucleotides, the CDR3 is TGTGCCAGCAGCAACCAGGTCTACAGGGAGTCTAATGAAAAACTGTTTTTT.

This clone turned up a few times. The V call is TRBV2, the J call TRBJ1-2; perhaps TRBD1 as D (5 bases). This CDR3 is 14 amino acids long. Per germline, CDR1 SNHLY and CDR2 FYNNEI. Trimming removed 1 base from V and 8 bases from J, with 14 bases in between. CDR3 protein: CASSEGQPGGGYTF. The CDR3 DNA sequence: TGTGCCAGCAGTGAAGGACAGCCTGGTGGGGGCTACACCTTC.

This clone was seen a few times. The CDR3 sequence: CASSQRDHSYNEQFF. The DNA of the CDR3 is TGTGCCAGCAGCCAGCGGGACCACTCCTACAATGAGCAGTTCTTC. The chain couples TRBV4-2 to TRBJ2-1; TRBD2 is a possible D gene (6 bases). The ends were cut back, 3 bases at V and 0 bases at J, with 9 bases in the middle. CDR1 and CDR2 (germline): LGHNA, YNFKEQ. The CDR3 spans 15 residues.

This clone appeared a few times. This sequence joins TRBV18 and TRBJ1-1, with 7 nucleotides matching TRBD1. The CDR3 sequence is 15 residues long. Losses at the gene ends were 3 bases for V and 5 bases for J; bases not matched to a gene: 9. In germline, CDR1 is KGHSH, CDR2 LQKENI. The CDR3 here is CASSPPTGQGTEAFF. CDR3 in DNA: TGTGCCAGCTCACCCCCGACAGGGCAAGGGACTGAAGCTTTCTTT.

V gene TRBV27 combines with J gene TRBJ2-7; 8 nucleotides align to TRBD1. Per the germline V gene, CDR1 is MNHEY and CDR2 is SMNVEV (reference sequence). The CDR3 consists of 13 residues. Trimming cost V 6 bases and J 0 bases; bases outside gene matches: 1. The CDR3 sequence is CASRDRGSYEQYF. The DNA of the CDR3 is TGTGCCAGCAGAGACAGGGGCTCCTACGAGCAGTACTTC.

This clone showed up just a few times. The rearrangement links TRBV19 to TRBJ2-2; TRBD2 agrees at 12 bases. The CDR3 extends over 16 amino acids. Trimming cost V 5 bases and J 3 bases; bases outside gene matches: 4. Per the germline V gene, CDR1 is LNHDA and CDR2 is SQIVND (reference sequence). CDR3 nucleotide sequence: TGTGCCAGTAGTCCCGGGACTAGCGGGTACACCGGGGAGCTGTTTTTT. Protein product: CASSPGTSGYTGELFF.

This chain joins TRBV10-3 and TRBJ2-1, with a weak D call TRBD2 (8 bases). Germline V gene data show CDR1 as ENHRY and CDR2 as SYGVKD. The CDR3 has 14 residues. Trimming cost V 8 bases and J 7 bases, with 18 bases left between them. CDR3 residues: CAIRVAGQRNEQFF. CDR3 DNA: TGTGCCATCCGAGTAGCGGGACAGAGGAATGAGCAGTTCTTC.

There are a few counts of this clone. The chain employs TRBV19 and TRBJ2-1; 8 bases map to TRBD2. Germline CDR1 LNHDA, CDR2 SQIVND (reference sequence). The CDR3 length is 13 residues. The V gene end was trimmed by 8 bases and the J gene end by 7 bases; junction bases not matched to a gene: 7. In DNA, the CDR3 is TGTGCCAGTTCCCGGGAGGGCCGGAATGAGCAGTTCTTC. Amino acids: CASSREGRNEQFF.

This clone has just a few counts. The chain is built from TRBV6-4 and TRBJ2-3; D unresolved. Per the germline V gene, CDR1 is MRHNA and CDR2 is SNTAGT. The CDR3 length is 14 residues. V lost 5 bases and J lost 4, with 13 bases in between. CDR3 bases: TGTGCCAGCAGTCCGTCCGGGTGGTCAGATACGCAGTATTTT. It specifies CASSPSGWSDTQYF.

This clone was detected only a few times. The rearrangement links TRBV14 to TRBJ2-2; 9 bases match TRBD2. CDR1 and CDR2 from the germline V gene are SGHDN and FVKESK. The CDR3 runs to 16 residues. The trim removed 3 bases at V and 1 base at J, leaving 3 bases unmatched. In nucleotides, the CDR3 is TGTGCCAGCAGCCAGGAACTAGCGGGGAACACCGGGGAGCTGTTTTTT. As protein: CASSQELAGNTGELFF.

The V call is TRBV15, the J call TRBJ2-3; 9 bases fit TRBD2. From germline, CDR1 is LNHNV and CDR2 YYDKDF (reference sequence). The J segment lost 4 bases and the V segment lost 1 base, leaving 6 bases of the junction unmatched. The CDR3 contains 16 residues. CDR3 DNA: TGTGCCACCAGCAGAGGAGTAGCGGGAGCGTCAGATACGCAGTATTTT. Encoded protein: CATSRGVAGASDTQYF.

This clone was counted between two and nine times. The chain is built from TRBV6-1 and TRBJ1-1, with TRBD1 matching 11 bases. This CDR3 region has 16 residues. After removal of 5 bases from V and 5 bases from J, the junction contained 10 bases not matched to a gene. Germline CDR1 and CDR2: MNHNS and SASEGT. The CDR3, as DNA: TGTGCCAGCAGTCAAGACAGGACAGGGGGCGGGACTGAAGCTTTCTTT. Translating gives CASSQDRTGGGTEAFF.

J is TRBJ2-1 and V is TRBV7-9, with 7 bases matching TRBD2. The CDR3 spans 16 residues. With V trimmed by 0 bases and J by 7 bases, 9 bases remained unmatched. In germline, CDR1 is SEHNR, CDR2 FQNEAQ (reference sequence). This chain's CDR3 is CASSLAQGGRSNEQFF. In nucleotides, the CDR3 is TGTGCCAGCAGCTTAGCGCAGGGCGGGAGATCAAATGAGCAGTTCTTC.

The J gene is TRBJ2-7, the V gene TRBV7-9, with 9 bases lining up with TRBD2. Germline CDR1 and CDR2: SEHNR and FQNEAQ (reference sequence). V lost 5 bases and J lost 7; bases outside the gene matches: 15. The CDR3 runs to 16 residues. For the CDR3, the DNA is TGTGCCAGCAGCCCCCACCGGACTAGCGAGGCGGGGGAGCAGTACTTC. Its translation: CASSPHRTSEAGEQYF.

This clone was observed a handful of times. At one of its ends the junction is not consistent with the germline gene, which may arise from a read error. The rearrangement joins TRBV4-1 to TRBJ2-5; 9 nucleotides align to TRBD1. CDR1 is MGHRA, CDR2 YSYEKL, per germline. The CDR3 sequence is 17 residues long. The CDR3 loop reads CASSPQWGTGTKEAQYF. DNA of the CDR3: TGCGCCAGCAGCCCCCAGTGGGGGACAGGGACGAAAGAGGCCCAGTACTTC.

A few counts support this clone. The sample carries other DNA sequences with the same CDR3. The chain uses TRBV12-5 and TRBJ2-5, with a possible D match to TRBD2 (6 bases). Between the trimmed V and J ends, which lost 1 base and 3 bases, there was a span of 6 bases. The CDR3 contains 13 residues. CDR1 LGHNT and CDR2 FRNRAP come from the germline V gene. CDR3 nucleotide sequence: TGTGCTAGTGGTTTGGCGGGAGAAGAGACCCAGTACTTC. Its translation is CASGLAGEETQYF.

This chain joins TRBV7-8 and TRBJ1-2; 8 bases agree with TRBD1. V was clipped by 1 base and J by 4 bases; unmatched bases: 2. Germline-derived CDR1 and CDR2 are SGHVS and FQNEAQ. CDR3 length equals 14 residues. CDR3 nucleotide sequence: TGTGCCAGCAGCTTAGGGCAGGGGGCCTATGGCTACACCTTC. Its protein product is CASSLGQGAYGYTF. The full variable domain, completed using reference TRBV7-8 and TRBJ1-2, is GAGVSQSPRYKVAKRGQDVALRCDPISGHVSLFWYQQALGQGPEFLTYFQNEAQLDKSGLPSDRFFAERPEGSVSTLKIQRTQQEDSAVYLCASSLGQGAYGYTFGSGTRLTVV.

V is TRBV2 and J is TRBJ2-5; TRBD1 might be the D (6 bases). This CDR3 contains 16 residues. V lost 1 base and J 5 bases, leaving 17 bases between the germline ends. CDR1 SNHLY and CDR2 FYNNEI come from the germline V gene. CDR3: CASSEVPRRGEETQYF. CDR3 bases: TGTGCCAGCAGTGAAGTGCCCCGCAGGGGTGAGGAGACCCAGTACTTC.

This clone was observed a handful of times. The chain has TRBV29-1 and TRBJ1-1, with 9 bases fitting TRBD1. Germline V lookup: CDR1 SQVTM, CDR2 ANQGSEA. V shed 4 bases and J 5 bases; nucleotides not matched to a gene: 8. CDR3 length: 14 amino acids. The CDR3 DNA reads as TGCAGCGTTGGGAGGGGGACAGGGCGGACTGAAGCTTTCTTT. Its translation is CSVGRGTGRTEAFF.

This clone was seen a handful of times. The rearrangement links TRBV20-1 to TRBJ2-1; D is unresolved. This CDR3 comprises 10 residues. Trimming took 5 bases from V and 5 from J, leaving 4 bases between them. Germline-derived CDR1 and CDR2 are DFQATT and SNEGSKA (reference sequence). The DNA of the CDR3 is TGCAGTGCTGGGCACAATGAGCAGTTCTTC. Encoded protein: CSAGHNEQFF.

This clone was seen only a few times. This chain connects TRBV5-1 to TRBJ2-2; 10 positions agree with TRBD2. Germline lookup yields CDR1 SGHRS and CDR2 YFSETQ. This CDR3 has 18 residues. Trimming at V came to 4 bases and at J to 2 bases, leaving 11 bases not matched to a gene. CDR3 nucleotides: TGCGCCAGCAGCCCGGCGGCTAGCGGGAGTAGTAACACCGGGGAGCTGTTTTTT. It specifies CASSPAASGSSNTGELFF.

The sample holds a few counts of this clone. This chain uses TRBV13 with TRBJ2-7; 9 nucleotides agree with TRBD1. CDR3 size: 14 residues. CDR1 and CDR2 from the germline V gene are PRHDT and FYEKMQ (reference sequence). V dropped 6 bases and J dropped 3; count of bases not matched to a gene: 6. The CDR3 region is CASRSGTGFYEQYF. The CDR3 region has the DNA TGTGCCAGCAGATCCGGGACAGGGTTCTACGAGCAGTACTTC.